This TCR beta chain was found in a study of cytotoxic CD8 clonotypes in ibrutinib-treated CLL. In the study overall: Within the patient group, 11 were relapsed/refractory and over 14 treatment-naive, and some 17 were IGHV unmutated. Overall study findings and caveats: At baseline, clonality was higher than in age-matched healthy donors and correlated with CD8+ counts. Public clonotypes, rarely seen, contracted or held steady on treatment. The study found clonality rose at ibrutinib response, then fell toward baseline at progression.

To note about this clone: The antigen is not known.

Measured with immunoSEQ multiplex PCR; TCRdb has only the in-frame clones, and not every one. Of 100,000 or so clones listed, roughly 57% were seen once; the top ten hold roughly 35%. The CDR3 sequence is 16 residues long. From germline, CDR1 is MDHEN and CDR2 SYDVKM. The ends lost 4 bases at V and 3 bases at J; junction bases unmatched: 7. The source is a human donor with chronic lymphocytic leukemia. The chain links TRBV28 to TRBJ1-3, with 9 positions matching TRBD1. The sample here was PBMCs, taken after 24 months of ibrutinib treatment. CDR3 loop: CASSSATGGSGNTIYF. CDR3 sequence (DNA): TGTGCCAGCAGTTCAGCGACAGGGGGGAGTGGAAACACCATATATTTT.